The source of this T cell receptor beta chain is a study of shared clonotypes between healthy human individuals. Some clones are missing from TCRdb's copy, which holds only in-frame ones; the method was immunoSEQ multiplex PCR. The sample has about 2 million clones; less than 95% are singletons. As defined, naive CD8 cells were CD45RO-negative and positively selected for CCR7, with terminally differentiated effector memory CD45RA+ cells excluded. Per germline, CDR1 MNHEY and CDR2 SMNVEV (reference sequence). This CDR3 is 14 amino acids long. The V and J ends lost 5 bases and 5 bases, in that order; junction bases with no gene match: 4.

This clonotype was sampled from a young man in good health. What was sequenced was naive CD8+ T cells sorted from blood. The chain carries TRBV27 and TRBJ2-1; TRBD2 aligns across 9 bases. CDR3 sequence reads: CASSPRGGDNEQFF. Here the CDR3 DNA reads TGTGCCAGCAGTCCGCGGGGGGGGGACAATGAGCAGTTCTTC.